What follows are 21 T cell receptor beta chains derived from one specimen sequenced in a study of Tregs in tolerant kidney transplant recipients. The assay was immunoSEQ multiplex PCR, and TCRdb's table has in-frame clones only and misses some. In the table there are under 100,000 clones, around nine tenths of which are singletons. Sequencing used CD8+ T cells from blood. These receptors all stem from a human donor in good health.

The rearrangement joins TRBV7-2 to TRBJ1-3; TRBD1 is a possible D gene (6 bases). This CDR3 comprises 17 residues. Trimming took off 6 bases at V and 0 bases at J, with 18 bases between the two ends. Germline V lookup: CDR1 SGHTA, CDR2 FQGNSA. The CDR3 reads CASSTNLGGYSGNTIYF. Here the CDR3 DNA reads TGTGCCAGCAGTACTAATTTAGGGGGTTACTCTGGAAACACCATATATTTT.

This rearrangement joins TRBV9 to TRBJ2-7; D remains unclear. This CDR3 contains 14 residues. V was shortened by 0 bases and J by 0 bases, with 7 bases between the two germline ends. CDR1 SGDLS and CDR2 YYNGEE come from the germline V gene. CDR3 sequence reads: CASSVGAPSYEQYF. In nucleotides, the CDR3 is TGTGCCAGCAGCGTAGGAGCCCCCTCCTACGAGCAGTACTTC.

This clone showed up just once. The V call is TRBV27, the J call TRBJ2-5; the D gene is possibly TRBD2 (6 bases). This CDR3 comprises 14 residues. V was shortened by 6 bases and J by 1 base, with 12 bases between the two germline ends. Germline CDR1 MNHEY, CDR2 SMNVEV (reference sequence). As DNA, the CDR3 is TGTGCCAGCAGGTCCGGAGGGGCCCAAGAGACCCAGTACTTC. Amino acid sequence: CASRSGGAQETQYF.

For the CDR3, the DNA is TGTGCCAGCACCCTAAGGCCAAGCTTTAATAATGAGCAGTTCTTC. Protein product: CASTLRPSFNNEQFF. The chain joins TRBV5-4 to TRBJ2-1; D unclear. CDR3 size: 15 residues. Per germline, CDR1 SGHNT and CDR2 YYREEE (reference sequence). V lost 6 bases and J lost 7, with 20 bases in between.

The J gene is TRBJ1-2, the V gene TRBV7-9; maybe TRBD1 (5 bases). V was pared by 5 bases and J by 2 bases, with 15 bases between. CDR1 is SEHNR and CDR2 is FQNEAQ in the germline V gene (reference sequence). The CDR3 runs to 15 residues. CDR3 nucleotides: TGTGCCAGCAGCCCCCCGAGCAGGGCGAACTATGGCTACACCTTC. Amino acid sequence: CASSPPSRANYGYTF.

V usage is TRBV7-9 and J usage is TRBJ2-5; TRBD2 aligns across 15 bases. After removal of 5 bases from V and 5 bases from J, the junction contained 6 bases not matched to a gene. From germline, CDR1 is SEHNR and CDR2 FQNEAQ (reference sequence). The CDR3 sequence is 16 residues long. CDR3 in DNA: TGTGCCAGCAGCGTAGGACTAGCGGGAGGGCCGGAGACCCAGTACTTC. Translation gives CASSVGLAGGPETQYF.

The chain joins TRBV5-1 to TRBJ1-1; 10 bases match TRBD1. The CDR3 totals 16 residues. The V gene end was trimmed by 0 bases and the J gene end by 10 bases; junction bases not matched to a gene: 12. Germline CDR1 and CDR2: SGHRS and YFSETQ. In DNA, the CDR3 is TGCGCCAGCAGCTTGGAGGGGGACAGGGGCCCGCCTTCAGCTTTCTTT. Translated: CASSLEGDRGPPSAFF.

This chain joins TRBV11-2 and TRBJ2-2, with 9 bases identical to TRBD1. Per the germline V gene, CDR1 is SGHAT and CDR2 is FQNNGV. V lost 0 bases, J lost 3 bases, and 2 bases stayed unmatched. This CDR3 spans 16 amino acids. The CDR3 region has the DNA TGTGCCAGCAGCTTAGATGGGACAGGGTACACCGGGGAGCTGTTTTTT. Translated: CASSLDGTGYTGELFF.

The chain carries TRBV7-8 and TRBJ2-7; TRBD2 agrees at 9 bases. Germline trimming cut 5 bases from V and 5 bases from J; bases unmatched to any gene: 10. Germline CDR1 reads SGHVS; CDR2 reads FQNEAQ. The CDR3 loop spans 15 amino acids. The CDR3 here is CASSARASGVHEQYF. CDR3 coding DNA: TGTGCCAGCAGCGCCCGCGCTAGCGGGGTGCACGAGCAGTACTTC.

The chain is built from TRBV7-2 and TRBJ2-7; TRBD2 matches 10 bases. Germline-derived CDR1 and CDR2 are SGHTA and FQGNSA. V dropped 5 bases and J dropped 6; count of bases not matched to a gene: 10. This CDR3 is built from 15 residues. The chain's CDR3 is CASSDSGGTLTEQYF. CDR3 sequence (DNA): TGTGCCAGCAGCGATAGCGGGGGGACCCTTACCGAGCAGTACTTC.

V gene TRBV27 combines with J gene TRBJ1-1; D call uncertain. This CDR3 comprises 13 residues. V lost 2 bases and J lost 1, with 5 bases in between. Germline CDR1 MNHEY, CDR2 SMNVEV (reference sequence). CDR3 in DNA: TGTGCCAGCAGTTTAGGGCGGAACACTGAAGCTTTCTTT. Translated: CASSLGRNTEAFF.

CDR3 coding DNA: TGTGCCTGGAGTCGATATGGTGGGGATGAGCAGTTCTTC. Translation gives CAWSRYGGDEQFF. The V gene is TRBV30, the J gene TRBJ2-1; D remains unclear. V gave up 2 bases and J gave up 8 bases, with 13 bases separating them. CDR3 length: 13 residues. The germline V gene encodes CDR1 GTSNPN and CDR2 SVGIG (reference sequence).

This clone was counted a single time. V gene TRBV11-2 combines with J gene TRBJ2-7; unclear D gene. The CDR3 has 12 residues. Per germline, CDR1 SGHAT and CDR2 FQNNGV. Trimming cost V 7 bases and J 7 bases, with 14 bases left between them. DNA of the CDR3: TGTGCCAGCAACAGTCCTCCGAGGGAGCAGTACTTC. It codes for CASNSPPREQYF.

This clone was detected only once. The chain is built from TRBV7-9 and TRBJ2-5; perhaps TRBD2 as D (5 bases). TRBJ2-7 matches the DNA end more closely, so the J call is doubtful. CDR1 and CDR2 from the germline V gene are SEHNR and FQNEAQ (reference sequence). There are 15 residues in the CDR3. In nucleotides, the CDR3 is TGTGCCAGCAGCCCCGACTATTCGGGAACCTACGAGCAGTACTTC. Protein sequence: CASSPDYSGTYEQYF.

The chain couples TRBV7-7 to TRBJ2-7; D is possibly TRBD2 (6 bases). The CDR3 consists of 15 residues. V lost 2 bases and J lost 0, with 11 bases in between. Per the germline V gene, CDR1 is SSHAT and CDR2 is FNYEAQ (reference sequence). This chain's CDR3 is CASSLRLGSSYEQYF. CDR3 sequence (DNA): TGTGCCAGCAGCTTACGTCTCGGGAGCTCCTACGAGCAGTACTTC.

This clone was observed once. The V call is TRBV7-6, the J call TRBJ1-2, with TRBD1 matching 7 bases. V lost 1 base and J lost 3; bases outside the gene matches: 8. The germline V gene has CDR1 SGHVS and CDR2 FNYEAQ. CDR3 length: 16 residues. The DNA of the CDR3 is TGTGCCAGCAGCTTAGGGGTAGGGGGCGGCGACTATGGCTACACCTTC. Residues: CASSLGVGGGDYGYTF. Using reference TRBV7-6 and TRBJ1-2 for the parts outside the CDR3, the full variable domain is GAGVSQSPRYKVTKRGQDVALRCDPISGHVSLYWYRQALGQGPEFLTYFNYEAQQDKSGLPNDRFSAERPEGSISTLTIQRTEQRDSAMYRCASSLGVGGGDYGYTFGSGTRLTVV.

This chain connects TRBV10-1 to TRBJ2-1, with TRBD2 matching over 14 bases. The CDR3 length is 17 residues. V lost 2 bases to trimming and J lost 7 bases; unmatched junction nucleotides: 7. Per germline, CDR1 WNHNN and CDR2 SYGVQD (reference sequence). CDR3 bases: TGCGCCAGCAGTGAGCAACGACTAGCGGGAGGGCGAAATGAGCAGTTCTTC. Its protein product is CASSEQRLAGGRNEQFF.

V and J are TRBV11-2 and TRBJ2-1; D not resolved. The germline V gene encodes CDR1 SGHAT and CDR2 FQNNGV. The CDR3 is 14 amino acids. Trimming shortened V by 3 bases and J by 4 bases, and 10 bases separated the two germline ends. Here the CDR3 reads CASSFAPSYNEQFF. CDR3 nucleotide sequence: TGTGCCAGCAGCTTTGCGCCAAGTTACAATGAGCAGTTCTTC.

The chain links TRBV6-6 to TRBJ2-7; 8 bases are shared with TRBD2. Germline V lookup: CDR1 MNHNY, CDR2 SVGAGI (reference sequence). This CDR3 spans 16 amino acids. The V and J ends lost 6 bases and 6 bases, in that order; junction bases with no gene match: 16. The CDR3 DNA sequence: TGTGCCAGCAGACACCACCGGGGCGGGGGGCTTCGCGAGCAGTACTTC. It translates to CASRHHRGGGLREQYF.

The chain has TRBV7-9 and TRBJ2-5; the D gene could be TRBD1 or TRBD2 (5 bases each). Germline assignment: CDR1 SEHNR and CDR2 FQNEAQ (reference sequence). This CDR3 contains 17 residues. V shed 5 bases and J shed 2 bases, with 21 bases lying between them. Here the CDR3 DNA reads TGTGCCAGCAGCCCTTGGGGACCGGGAAGAGGTCAAGAGACCCAGTACTTC. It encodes CASSPWGPGRGQETQYF.

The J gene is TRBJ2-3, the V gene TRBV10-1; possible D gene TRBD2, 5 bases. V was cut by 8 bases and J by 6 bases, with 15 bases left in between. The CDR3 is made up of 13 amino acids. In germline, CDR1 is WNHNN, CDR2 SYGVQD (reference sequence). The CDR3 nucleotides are TGCGCCAGCCACGGTGCATCGGGGGATACGCAGTATTTT. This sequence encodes CASHGASGDTQYF.